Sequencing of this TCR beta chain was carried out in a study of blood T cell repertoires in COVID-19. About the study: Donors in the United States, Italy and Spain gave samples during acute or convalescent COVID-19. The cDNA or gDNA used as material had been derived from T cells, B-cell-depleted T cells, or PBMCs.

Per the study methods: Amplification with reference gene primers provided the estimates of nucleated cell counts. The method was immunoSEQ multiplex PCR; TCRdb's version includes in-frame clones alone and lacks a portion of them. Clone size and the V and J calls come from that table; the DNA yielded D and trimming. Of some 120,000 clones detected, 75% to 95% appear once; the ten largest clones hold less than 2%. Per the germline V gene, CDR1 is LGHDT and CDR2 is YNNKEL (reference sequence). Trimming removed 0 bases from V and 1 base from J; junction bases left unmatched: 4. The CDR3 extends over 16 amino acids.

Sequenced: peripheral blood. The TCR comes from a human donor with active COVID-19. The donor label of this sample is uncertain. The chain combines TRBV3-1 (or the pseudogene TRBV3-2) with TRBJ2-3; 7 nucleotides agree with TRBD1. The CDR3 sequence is CASSQDPGGGTDTQYF. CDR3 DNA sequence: TGTGCCAGCAGCCAAGATCCAGGGGGTGGCACAGATACGCAGTATTTT.